The 20 T cell receptor beta chains in this list originate from one sample, sequenced in a study of tumor-infiltrating lymphocytes in primary liver carcinoma. Total RNA amounting to around 450 ng was the source from which TCR beta cDNA was made with a constant-region primer. The TCR beta library was amplified through three nested multiplex PCR rounds in a modified ARM-PCR procedure. Primers for the first two PCR rounds were TRBV1-TRBV30 forward primers and a C-beta reverse primer (roughly 9 cycles per round). TCRdb analysed the multiplex PCR reads with MiXCR anew, one entry per CDR3 protein. The data contain 300,000 to 350,000 distinct CDR3 sequences, 65% of them singletons. Unsorted whole blood supplied the RNA, and germline DNA was extracted too. The specimen sequenced was peripheral blood. The receptors stem from a man aged 35 to 55 with primary liver carcinoma and hepatitis B virus infection.

Note on this clonotype: It is likely a read error, because the conserved phenylalanine at the end of the CDR3 is missing. Here the CDR3 DNA reads TGTGCCAGCAGCTTACGCGCGTCAGGCGGGGAGCTGTTTTAT. This encodes CASSLRASGGELFY. The chain couples TRBV11-2 to TRBJ2-2; D not resolved. V lost 2 bases, J lost 7 bases, and 11 bases lay in between. The CDR3 loop spans 14 amino acids. CDR1 is SGHAT, CDR2 FQNNGV, per germline.

This clonotype was detected only once. The junction differs from germline at one of its ends, possibly a read error. The chain is built from TRBV29-1 and TRBJ2-7; TRBD1 matches at 7 bases. The CDR3 sequence is 13 residues long. Looked up from germline, CDR1 is SQVTM and CDR2 is ANQGSEA. This chain's CDR3 is CSLDQQGICEQYF. The CDR3 DNA reads TGCAGCCTTGACCAACAGGGGATCTGCGAGCAGTACTTC.

Concerning this clonotype itself: The junction shows a germline mismatch at one end, possibly a read error. The rearrangement links TRBV12-3 or TRBV12-4 to TRBJ2-1, with 7 positions matching TRBD2. This CDR3 is 16 amino acids long. CDR3 sequence reads: CTSSLLPGGSYNEQFF. The CDR3, as DNA: TGTACCAGCAGTTTATTACCGGGAGGTTCCTACAATGAGCAGTTCTTC.

A note on this clonotype: The final CDR3 position lacks the conserved phenylalanine or tryptophan, pointing to a likely read error. The chain joins TRBV7-8 to TRBJ2-7; a possible D gene is TRBD1 (6 bases). Germline V gives CDR1 SGHVS, CDR2 FQNEAQ. Between the trimmed V and J ends, which lost 4 bases and 2 bases, there was a span of 15 bases. The length of the CDR3 is 15 residues. CDR3 in amino acids: CASSSRDTLTYEQYY. Here the CDR3 DNA reads TGTGCCAGCAGCTCCCGGGACACCCTGACCTACGAGCAGTACTAC.

Concerning this clonotype: One end of the junction fails to match germline, which may point to a read error. This chain connects TRBV11-2 to TRBJ2-7; 8 nucleotides agree with TRBD2. CDR3 length equals 12 residues. CDR1 is SGHAT, CDR2 FQNNGV, per germline. The CDR3 loop reads CASSLERGGVFF. Here the CDR3 DNA reads TGTGCCAGCAGCTTGGAACGGGGGGGCGTATTCTTC.

This clonotype occurred a few times. This chain joins TRBV7-9 and TRBJ2-7; 7 bases are a match to TRBD1. This CDR3 has 14 amino acids. The junction had 3 bases not matched to a gene; V was cut back by 4 bases and J by 0 bases. Germline loops: CDR1 SEHNR, CDR2 FQNEAQ (reference sequence). The CDR3 DNA reads as TGTGCCAGCAGCTCCCCAGGGGGCTCCTACGAGCAGTACTTC. Amino acid sequence: CASSSPGGSYEQYF.

As to this clonotype: Given a much more abundant clone one base away, this may be a read error. V usage is TRBV6-2 or TRBV6-3 and J usage is TRBJ2-5, with 14 bases fitting TRBD2. Germline CDR1 is MNHEY and CDR2 is SVGEGT. This CDR3 contains 19 residues. The CDR3 here is CAGSYSRRLAGGLVETQYF. As DNA, the CDR3 is TGTGCCGGCAGTTACTCCCGCCGACTAGCGGGAGGGTTGGTGGAGACCCAGTACTTC.

This clonotype was counted at least ten times. The V call is TRBV6-5, the J call TRBJ2-2; possible D gene TRBD1, 6 bases. This CDR3 is built from 12 residues. Germline CDR1 MNHEY, CDR2 SVGAGI. The germline V and J ends were trimmed by 11 bases and 7 bases, with 14 bases remaining between them. The CDR3 sequence: CALKGDGGELFF. CDR3 bases: TGTGCCCTTAAGGGGGACGGCGGGGAGCTGTTTTTT.

Regarding this clonotype: Given a much more abundant clone one base away, this may be a read error. The V call is TRBV7-8, the J call TRBJ2-5; TRBD2 matches 13 bases. With 3 bases clipped from V and 10 bases from J, the junction kept 5 bases outside the gene matches. This CDR3 spans 14 amino acids. Germline CDR1 is SGHVS and CDR2 is FQNEAQ. For the CDR3, the DNA is TGTGCCAGCAGCTTCGGACTAGCGGGAGATATCCAGTACTTC. Residues: CASSFGLAGDIQYF.

About this clonotype: A much larger clone differs from this one at a single base, so this may be a read error. The chain is built from TRBV12-3 or TRBV12-4 and TRBJ2-5; 7 bases match TRBD1. The CDR3 has 15 residues. For the CDR3, the DNA is TGTGCCAGCAGTAGTTCGACAGGGAGACAAGTGACCCAGTACTTC. Its protein is CASSSSTGRQVTQYF.

As for this clonotype: Given a much more abundant clone one base away, this may be a read error. This chain joins TRBV6-1 and TRBJ1-5; no clear D. Germline CDR1 reads MNHNS; CDR2 reads SASEGT. V was pared by 5 bases and J by 5 bases, with 10 bases between. There are 13 residues in the CDR3. For the CDR3, the DNA is TGTGCCAGCAGTAATCTGCTGGATCAGCCCCAGCATTTT. Its protein is CASSNLLDQPQHF.

On this clonotype: A read error may explain this, as a much larger clone is one base away. J is TRBJ1-1 and V is TRBV6-5, with D hard to call. Germline V gives CDR1 MNHEY, CDR2 SVGAGI. The CDR3 loop spans 12 amino acids. The germline V and J ends were trimmed by 5 bases and 5 bases, with 9 bases remaining between them. The CDR3 protein is CASSPCGTEAFF. CDR3 sequence (DNA): TGTGCCAGCAGTCCTTGTGGGACTGAAGCTTTCTTT.

In this sample, this clonotype turned up many times. This chain uses TRBV11-2 with TRBJ2-7; 8 positions agree with TRBD2. The CDR3 consists of 16 residues. Trimming cost V 1 base and J 2 bases; bases outside gene matches: 7. CDR1 is SGHAT and CDR2 is FQNNGV in the germline V gene. DNA for the CDR3: TGTGCCAGCAGCTTAGCCGGGGGGGGGGATCCCTACGAGCAGTACTTC. This codes for CASSLAGGGDPYEQYF.

This clonotype appeared a single time. A much larger clonotype is one base distant, so this may be a read error. V usage is TRBV6-2 or TRBV6-3 and J usage is TRBJ1-5; D is ambiguous. The CDR3 totals 15 residues. Germline CDR1 is MNHEY and CDR2 is SVGEGT. CDR3 nucleotides: TGTGTCAGCAGAGTGGCAGGCAATAGCAATCAGCCCCAGCATTTT. It codes for CVSRVAGNSNQPQHF.

A note on this clonotype: At one end the junction does not follow the germline gene, possibly because of a read error. V gene TRBV7-4 combines with J gene TRBJ1-2, with TRBD1 identical over 7 bases. This CDR3 has 17 residues. Germline V gives CDR1 SGHVT, CDR2 SQSDAQ. This chain's CDR3 is CDSSQRDSHDQFYGYTF. DNA for the CDR3: TGTGACAGCAGCCAGAGGGACAGCCACGACCAGTTCTATGGCTACACCTTC.

This clonotype appeared once. The junction departs from germline at one end; a sequencing error may be responsible. The chain combines TRBV11-1 with TRBJ2-1, with TRBD2 matching 7 bases. The CDR3 contains 15 residues. The germline V gene encodes CDR1 SGHAT and CDR2 FQDESV (reference sequence). CDR3 region: CARSLASGKKNEQFF. CDR3 in DNA: TGTGCCAGAAGCTTAGCTAGCGGAAAGAAAAATGAGCAGTTCTTC.

To note about this clonotype: A much larger clone lies one base from this, so it may be a read error. The CDR3 region is CASRYGGRGRVEFF. The CDR3 DNA follows: TGTGCCAGCAGATACGGAGGCAGGGGGCGCGTGGAGTTCTTC. The chain uses TRBV6-2 or TRBV6-3 and TRBJ2-1; 8 nucleotides align to TRBD1. This CDR3 region has 14 residues. Germline V gene sequence: CDR1 MNHEY, CDR2 SVGEGT. Trimming removed 6 bases from V and 14 bases from J; junction bases left unmatched: 15.

A note on this clonotype: Given the absence of the conserved phenylalanine or tryptophan at the CDR3 end, a read error is likely. The chain's CDR3 is CAWSGTQETQYL. CDR3 DNA sequence: TGTGCCTGGAGTGGGACACAAGAGACCCAGTACTTA. The chain joins TRBV30 to TRBJ2-5; TRBD1 might be the D (5 bases). The V gene's germline CDR1 is GTSNPN and CDR2 SVGIG (reference sequence). V dropped 1 base and J dropped 2 bases, with 5 bases sitting between them. The CDR3 spans 12 residues.

Comment on this clonotype: A much larger clone lies a single base off, so this may be a read error. V gene TRBV4-3 combines with J gene TRBJ2-1; D is ambiguous. The V and J ends lost 1 base and 0 bases respectively, with 7 bases between them. Germline lookup yields CDR1 LGHNA and CDR2 YSLEER. The length of the CDR3 is 15 residues. The CDR3 is CASSQVVASYNEQFF. The CDR3 DNA reads as TGCGCCAGCAGCCAAGTTGTGGCCTCCTACAATGAGCAGTTCTTC.

Remarks on this clonotype: Germline is not matched at one junction end, which may reflect a read error. This chain joins TRBV6-2 or TRBV6-3 and TRBJ1-1, with D unclear. Germline V CDR1 and CDR2: MNHEY, SVGEGT. The CDR3 length is 11 residues. This CDR3 is CTSSYNTEAFF. Written as DNA, the CDR3 is TGTACCAGCAGCTACAACACTGAAGCTTTCTTT.